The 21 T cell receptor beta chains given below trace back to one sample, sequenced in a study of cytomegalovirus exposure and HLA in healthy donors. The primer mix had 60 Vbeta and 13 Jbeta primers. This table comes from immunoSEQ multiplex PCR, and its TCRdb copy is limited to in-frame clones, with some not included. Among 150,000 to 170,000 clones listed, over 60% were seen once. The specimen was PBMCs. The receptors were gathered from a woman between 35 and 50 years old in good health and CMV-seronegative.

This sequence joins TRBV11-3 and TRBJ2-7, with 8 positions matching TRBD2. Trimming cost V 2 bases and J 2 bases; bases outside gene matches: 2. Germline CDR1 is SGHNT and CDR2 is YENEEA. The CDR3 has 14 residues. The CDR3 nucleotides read TGTGCCAGCAGCTTAAGGACTAGCCCCTACGAGCAGTACTTC. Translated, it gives CASSLRTSPYEQYF.

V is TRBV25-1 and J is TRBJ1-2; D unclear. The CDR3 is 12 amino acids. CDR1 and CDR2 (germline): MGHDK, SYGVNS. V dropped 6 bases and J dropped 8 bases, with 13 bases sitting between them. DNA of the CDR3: TGTGCCAGCAGCCCAGGTTTCGACGGCTACACCTTC. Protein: CASSPGFDGYTF.

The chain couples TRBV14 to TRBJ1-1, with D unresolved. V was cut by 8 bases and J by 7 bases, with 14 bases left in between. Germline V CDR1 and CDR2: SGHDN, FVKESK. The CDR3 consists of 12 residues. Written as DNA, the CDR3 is TGTGCCAGCCTCTCCTATCTTGGTGAAGCTTTCTTT. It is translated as CASLSYLGEAFF.

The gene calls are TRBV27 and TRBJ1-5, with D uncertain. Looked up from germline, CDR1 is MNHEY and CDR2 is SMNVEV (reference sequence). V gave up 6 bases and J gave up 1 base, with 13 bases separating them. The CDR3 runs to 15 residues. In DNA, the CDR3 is TGTGCCAGCAGGACTTTGGGAGGGAGCAATCAGCCCCAGCATTTT. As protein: CASRTLGGSNQPQHF.

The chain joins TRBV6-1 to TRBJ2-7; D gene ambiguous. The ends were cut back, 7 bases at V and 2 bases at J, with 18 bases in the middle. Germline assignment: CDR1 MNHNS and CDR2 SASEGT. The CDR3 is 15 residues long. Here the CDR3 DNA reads TGTGCCAGCACCCCAAGTTGGGCAGGAACCTACGAGCAGTACTTC. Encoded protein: CASTPSWAGTYEQYF.

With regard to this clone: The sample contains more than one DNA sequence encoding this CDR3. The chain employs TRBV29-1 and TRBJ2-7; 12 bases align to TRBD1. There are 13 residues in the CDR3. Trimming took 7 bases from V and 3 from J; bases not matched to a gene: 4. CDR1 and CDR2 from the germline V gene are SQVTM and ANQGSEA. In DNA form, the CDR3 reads TGCAGCGCGAGGGACAGGGGGCTCTACGAGCAGTACTTC. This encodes CSARDRGLYEQYF.

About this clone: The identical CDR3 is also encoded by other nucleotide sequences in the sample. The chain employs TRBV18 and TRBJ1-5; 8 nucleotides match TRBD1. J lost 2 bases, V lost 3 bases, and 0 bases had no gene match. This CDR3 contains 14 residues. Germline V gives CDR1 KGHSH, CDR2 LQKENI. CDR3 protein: CASSPGQGNQPQHF. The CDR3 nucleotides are TGTGCCAGCTCACCGGGACAGGGCAATCAGCCCCAGCATTTT.

The CDR3 DNA follows: TGTGCCAGCAGTGACAGGGAGGCGAATGGCTACACCTTC. Amino acids: CASSDREANGYTF. The genes are TRBV6-1 and TRBJ1-2; D may be TRBD1 (5 bases). The CDR3 sequence is 13 residues long. Germline values: CDR1 MNHNS, CDR2 SASEGT. Trimming left V 3 bases short and J 6 bases short, with 11 bases between.

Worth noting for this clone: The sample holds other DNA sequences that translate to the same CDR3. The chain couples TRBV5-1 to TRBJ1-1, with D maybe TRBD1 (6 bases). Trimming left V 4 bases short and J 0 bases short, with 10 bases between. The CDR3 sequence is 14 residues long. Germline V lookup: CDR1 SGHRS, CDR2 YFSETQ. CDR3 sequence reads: CASSTGQLNTEAFF. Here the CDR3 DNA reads TGCGCCAGCAGCACAGGACAGTTGAACACTGAAGCTTTCTTT.

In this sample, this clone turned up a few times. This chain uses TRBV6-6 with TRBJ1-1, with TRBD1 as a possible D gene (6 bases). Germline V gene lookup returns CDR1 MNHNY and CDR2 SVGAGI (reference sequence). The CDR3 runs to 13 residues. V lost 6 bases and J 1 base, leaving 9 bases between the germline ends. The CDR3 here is CASRKQGNTEAFF. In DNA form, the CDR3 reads TGTGCCAGCAGGAAACAGGGGAACACTGAAGCTTTCTTT.

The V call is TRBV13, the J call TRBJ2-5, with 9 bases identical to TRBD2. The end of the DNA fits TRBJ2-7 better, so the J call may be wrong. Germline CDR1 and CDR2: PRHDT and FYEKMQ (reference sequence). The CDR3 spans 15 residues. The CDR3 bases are TGTGCCAGCAGCTTAGAGGCGGGGGGGGACCACGAGCAGTACTTC. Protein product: CASSLEAGGDHEQYF.

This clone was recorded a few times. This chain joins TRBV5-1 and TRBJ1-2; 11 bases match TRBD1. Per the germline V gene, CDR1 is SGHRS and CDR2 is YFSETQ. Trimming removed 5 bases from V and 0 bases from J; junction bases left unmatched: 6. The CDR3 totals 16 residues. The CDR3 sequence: CASRGQGAAANYGYTF. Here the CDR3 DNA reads TGCGCCAGCAGAGGACAGGGGGCAGCAGCTAACTATGGCTACACCTTC.

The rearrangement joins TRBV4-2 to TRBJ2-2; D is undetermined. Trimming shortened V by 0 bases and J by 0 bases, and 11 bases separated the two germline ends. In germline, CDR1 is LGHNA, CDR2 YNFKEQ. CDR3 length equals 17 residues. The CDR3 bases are TGTGCCAGCAGCCAAGATCTAGAAGCTGCGAACACCGGGGAGCTGTTTTTT. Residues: CASSQDLEAANTGELFF.

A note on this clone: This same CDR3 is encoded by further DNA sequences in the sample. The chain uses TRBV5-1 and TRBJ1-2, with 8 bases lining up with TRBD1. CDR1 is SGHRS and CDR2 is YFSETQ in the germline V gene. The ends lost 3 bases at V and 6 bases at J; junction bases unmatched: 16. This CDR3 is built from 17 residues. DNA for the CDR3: TGCGCCAGCAGCTCCCTAAAGACCGACAGGGGATTGAATGGCTACACCTTC. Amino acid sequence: CASSSLKTDRGLNGYTF.

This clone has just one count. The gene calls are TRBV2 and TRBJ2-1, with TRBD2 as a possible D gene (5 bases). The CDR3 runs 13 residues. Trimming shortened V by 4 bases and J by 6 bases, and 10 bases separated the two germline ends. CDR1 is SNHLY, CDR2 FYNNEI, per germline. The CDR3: CASSVTTLNEQFF. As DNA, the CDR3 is TGTGCCAGCAGTGTGACTACGCTCAATGAGCAGTTCTTC.

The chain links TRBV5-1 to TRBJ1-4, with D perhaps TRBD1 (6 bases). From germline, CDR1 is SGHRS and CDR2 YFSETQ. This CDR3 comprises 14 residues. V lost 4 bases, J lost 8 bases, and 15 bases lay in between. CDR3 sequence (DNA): TGCGCCAGCAGCAGGGGGGGGGCTGAGGAAAAACTGTTTTTT. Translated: CASSRGGAEEKLFF.

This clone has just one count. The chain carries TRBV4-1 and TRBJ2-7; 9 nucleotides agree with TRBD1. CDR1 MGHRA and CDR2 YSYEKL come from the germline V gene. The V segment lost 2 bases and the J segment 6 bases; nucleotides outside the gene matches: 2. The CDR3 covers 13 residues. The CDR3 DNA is TGCGCCAGCAGCCAACCGGACAGGGGCGAGCAGTACTTC. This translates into CASSQPDRGEQYF.

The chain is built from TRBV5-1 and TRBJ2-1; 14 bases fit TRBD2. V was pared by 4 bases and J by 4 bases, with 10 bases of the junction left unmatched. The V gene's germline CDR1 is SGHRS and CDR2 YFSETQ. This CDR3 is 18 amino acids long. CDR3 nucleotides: TGCGCCAGCAGCCCCACCGGGACTAGCGGGAGATTTTACAATGAGCAGTTCTTC. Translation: CASSPTGTSGRFYNEQFF. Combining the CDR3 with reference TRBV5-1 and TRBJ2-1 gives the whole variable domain KAGVTQTPRYLIKTRGQQVTLSCSPISGHRSVSWYQQTPGQGLQFLFEYFSETQRNKGNFPGRFSGRQFSNSRSEMNVSTLELGDSALYLCASSPTGTSGRFYNEQFFGPGTRLTVL.

Here the CDR3 DNA reads TGTGCCAGCAGTGACCAAGCGGGGGGCACAGATACGCAGTATTTT. Translating gives CASSDQAGGTDTQYF. The rearrangement links TRBV6-1 to TRBJ2-3; 8 bases line up with TRBD2. Germline V gene data show CDR1 as MNHNS and CDR2 as SASEGT. The CDR3 has 15 residues. J lost 1 base, V lost 3 bases, and 3 bases had no gene match.

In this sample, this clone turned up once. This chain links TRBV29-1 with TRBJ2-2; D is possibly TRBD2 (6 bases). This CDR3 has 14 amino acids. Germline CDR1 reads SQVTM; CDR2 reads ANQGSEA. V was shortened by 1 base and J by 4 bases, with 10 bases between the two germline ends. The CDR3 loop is CSVEVGGGTGELFF. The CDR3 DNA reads TGCAGCGTTGAAGTCGGGGGTGGCACCGGGGAGCTGTTTTTT.

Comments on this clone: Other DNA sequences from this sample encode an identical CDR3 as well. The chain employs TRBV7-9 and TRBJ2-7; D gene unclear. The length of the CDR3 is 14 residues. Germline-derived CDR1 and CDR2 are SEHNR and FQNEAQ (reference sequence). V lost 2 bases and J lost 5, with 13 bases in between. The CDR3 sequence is CASSLTGLNHEQYF. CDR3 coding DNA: TGTGCCAGCAGCTTAACCGGTCTGAACCACGAGCAGTACTTC.